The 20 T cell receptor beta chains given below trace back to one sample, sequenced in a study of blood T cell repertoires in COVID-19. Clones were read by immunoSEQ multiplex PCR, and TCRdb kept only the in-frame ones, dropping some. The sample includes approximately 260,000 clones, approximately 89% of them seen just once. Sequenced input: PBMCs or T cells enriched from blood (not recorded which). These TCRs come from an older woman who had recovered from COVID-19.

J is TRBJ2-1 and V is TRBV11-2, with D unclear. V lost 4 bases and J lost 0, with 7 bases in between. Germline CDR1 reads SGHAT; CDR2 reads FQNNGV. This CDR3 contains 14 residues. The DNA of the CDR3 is TGTGCCAGCAGCTCACCCAGCTCCTACAATGAGCAGTTCTTC. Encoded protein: CASSSPSSYNEQFF.

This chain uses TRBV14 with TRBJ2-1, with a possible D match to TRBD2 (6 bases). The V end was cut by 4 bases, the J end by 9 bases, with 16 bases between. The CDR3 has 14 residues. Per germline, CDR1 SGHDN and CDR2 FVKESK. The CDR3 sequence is CASSPGLRAGEQFF. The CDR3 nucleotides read TGTGCCAGCAGCCCGGGACTCCGGGCCGGTGAGCAGTTCTTC. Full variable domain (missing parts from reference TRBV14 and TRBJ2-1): EAGVTQFPSHSVIEKGQTVTLRCDPISGHDNLYWYRRVMGKEIKFLLHFVKESKQDESGMPNNRFLAERTGGTYSTLKVQPAELEDSGVYFCASSPGLRAGEQFFGPGTRLTVL.

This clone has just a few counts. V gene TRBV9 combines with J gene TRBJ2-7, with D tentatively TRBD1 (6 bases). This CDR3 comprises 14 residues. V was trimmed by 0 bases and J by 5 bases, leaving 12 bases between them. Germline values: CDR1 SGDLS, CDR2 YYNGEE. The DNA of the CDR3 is TGTGCCAGCAGCGTAGTGCCAGGGGCTGACGAGCAGTACTTC. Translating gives CASSVVPGADEQYF.

CDR3 sequence (DNA): TGTGCCAGTAGTCGGTCGATGGCGGGAGGGCCTTACAATGAGCAGTTCTTC. Translation gives CASSRSMAGGPYNEQFF. The chain joins TRBV19 to TRBJ2-1, with 9 bases matching TRBD2. The ends lost 5 bases at V and 4 bases at J; junction bases unmatched: 12. Germline CDR1 is LNHDA and CDR2 is SQIVND (reference sequence). The CDR3 is made up of 17 amino acids.

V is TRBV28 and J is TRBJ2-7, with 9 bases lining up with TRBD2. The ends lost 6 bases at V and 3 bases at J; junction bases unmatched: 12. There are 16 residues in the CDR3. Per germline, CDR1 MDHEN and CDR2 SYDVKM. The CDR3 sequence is CASSGTSRYYYYEQYF. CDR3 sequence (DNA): TGTGCCAGCAGCGGGACTAGCCGCTACTACTACTACGAGCAGTACTTC.

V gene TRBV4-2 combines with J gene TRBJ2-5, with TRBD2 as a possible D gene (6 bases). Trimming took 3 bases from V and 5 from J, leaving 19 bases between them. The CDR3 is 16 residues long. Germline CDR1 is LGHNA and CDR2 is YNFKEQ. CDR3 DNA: TGTGCCAGCAGCCAGAGTCCGGGACTCATAGGGGAGACCCAGTACTTC. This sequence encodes CASSQSPGLIGETQYF.

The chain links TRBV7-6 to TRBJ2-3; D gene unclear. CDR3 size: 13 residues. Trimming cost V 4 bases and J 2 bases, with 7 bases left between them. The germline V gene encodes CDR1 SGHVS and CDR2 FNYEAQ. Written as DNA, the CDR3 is TGTGCCAGCAGCTCAACTTACACAGATACGCAGTATTTT. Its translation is CASSSTYTDTQYF.

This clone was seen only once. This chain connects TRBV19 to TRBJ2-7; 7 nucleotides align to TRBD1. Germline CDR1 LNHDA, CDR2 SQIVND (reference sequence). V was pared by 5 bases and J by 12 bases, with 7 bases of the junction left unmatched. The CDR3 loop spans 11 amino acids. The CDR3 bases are TGTGCCAGTAGTGTCTCGGACAGGCGGTACTTC. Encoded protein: CASSVSDRRYF.

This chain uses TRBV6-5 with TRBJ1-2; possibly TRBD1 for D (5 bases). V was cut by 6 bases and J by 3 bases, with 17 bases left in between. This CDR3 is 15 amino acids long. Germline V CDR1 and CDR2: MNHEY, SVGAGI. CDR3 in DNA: TGTGCCAGCAGCCCCCTCGGGGGGGAATACTATGGCTACACCTTC. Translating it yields CASSPLGGEYYGYTF.

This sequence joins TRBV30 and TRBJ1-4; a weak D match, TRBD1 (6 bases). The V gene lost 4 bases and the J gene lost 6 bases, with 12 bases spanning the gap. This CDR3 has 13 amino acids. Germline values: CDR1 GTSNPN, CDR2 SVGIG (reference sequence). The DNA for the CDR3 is TGTGCCTGGACCAGGGGAGTGTATGAAAAACTGTTTTTT. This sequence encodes CAWTRGVYEKLFF.

This CDR3 is CASSKGLAGGPSKNYEQYF. The CDR3 coding sequence is TGTGCCAGCAGTAAGGGACTAGCGGGAGGCCCCTCGAAAAACTACGAGCAGTACTTC. This rearrangement joins TRBV2 to TRBJ2-7; TRBD2 agrees at 15 bases. The CDR3 sequence is 19 residues long. V was pared by 5 bases and J by 3 bases, with 14 bases of the junction left unmatched. Germline CDR1 and CDR2: SNHLY and FYNNEI.

The CDR3 is CAVTGGGYEQFF. DNA of the CDR3: TGTGCTGTTACAGGGGGCGGCTATGAGCAGTTCTTC. The J gene is TRBJ2-1, the V gene TRBV3-1 (or the pseudogene TRBV3-2); TRBD1 matches 9 bases. The CDR3 spans 12 residues. Germline-derived CDR1 and CDR2 are LGHDT and YNNKEL (reference sequence).

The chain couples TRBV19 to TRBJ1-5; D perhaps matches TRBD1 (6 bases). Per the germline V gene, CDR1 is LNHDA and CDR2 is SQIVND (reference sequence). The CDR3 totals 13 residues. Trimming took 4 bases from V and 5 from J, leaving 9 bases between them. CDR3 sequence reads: CASSTDSHQPQHF. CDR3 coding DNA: TGTGCCAGTAGTACGGACAGCCATCAGCCCCAGCATTTT.

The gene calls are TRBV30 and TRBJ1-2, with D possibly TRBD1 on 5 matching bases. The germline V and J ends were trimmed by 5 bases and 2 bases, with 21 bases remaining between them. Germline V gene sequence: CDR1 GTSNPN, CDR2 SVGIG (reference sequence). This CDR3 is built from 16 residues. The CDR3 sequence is CAWFSWGESWNYGYTF. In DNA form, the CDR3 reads TGTGCCTGGTTCTCCTGGGGGGAATCCTGGAACTATGGCTACACCTTC.

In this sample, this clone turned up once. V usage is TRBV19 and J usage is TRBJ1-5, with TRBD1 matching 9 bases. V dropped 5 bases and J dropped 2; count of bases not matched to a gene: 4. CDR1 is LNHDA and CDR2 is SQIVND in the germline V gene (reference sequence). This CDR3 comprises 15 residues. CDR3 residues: CASSPRTGGNQPQHF. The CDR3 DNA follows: TGTGCCAGTAGTCCACGGACAGGGGGCAATCAGCCCCAGCATTTT.

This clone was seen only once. The CDR3 DNA reads as TGTGCCAGCAGGGTAGCGGGAGTTGGTGAGACCCAGTACTTC. Protein product: CASRVAGVGETQYF. This chain joins TRBV11-2 and TRBJ2-5; 9 bases are a match to TRBD2. The CDR3 is made up of 14 amino acids. Per germline, CDR1 SGHAT and CDR2 FQNNGV. Germline trimming cut 6 bases from V and 5 bases from J; bases unmatched to any gene: 7. The variable domain in full, completed from reference TRBV11-2 and TRBJ2-5, reads EAGVAQSPRYKIIEKRQSVAFWCNPISGHATLYWYQQILGQGPKLLIQFQNNGVVDDSQLPKDRFSAERLKGVDSTLKIQPAKLEDSAVYLCASRVAGVGETQYFGPGTRLLVL.

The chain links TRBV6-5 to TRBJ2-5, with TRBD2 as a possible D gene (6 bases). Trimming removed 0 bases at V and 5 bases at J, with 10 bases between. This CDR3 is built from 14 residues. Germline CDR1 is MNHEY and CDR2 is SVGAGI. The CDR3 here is CASSYSWGEETQYF. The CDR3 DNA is TGTGCCAGCAGTTACTCGTGGGGGGAGGAGACCCAGTACTTC.

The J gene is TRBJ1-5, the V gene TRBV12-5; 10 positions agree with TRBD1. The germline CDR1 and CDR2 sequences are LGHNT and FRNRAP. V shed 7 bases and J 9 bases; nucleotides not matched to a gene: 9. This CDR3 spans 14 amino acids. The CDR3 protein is CASALGTGVGPQHF. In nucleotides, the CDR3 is TGTGCTAGTGCCCTTGGGACAGGGGTTGGGCCCCAGCATTTT.

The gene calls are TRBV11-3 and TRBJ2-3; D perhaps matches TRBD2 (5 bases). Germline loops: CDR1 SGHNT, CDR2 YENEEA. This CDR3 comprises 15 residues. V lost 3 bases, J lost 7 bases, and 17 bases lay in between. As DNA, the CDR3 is TGTGCCAGCAGCTTTAGTGCCGGGGAATGGAATACGCAGTATTTT. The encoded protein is CASSFSAGEWNTQYF.

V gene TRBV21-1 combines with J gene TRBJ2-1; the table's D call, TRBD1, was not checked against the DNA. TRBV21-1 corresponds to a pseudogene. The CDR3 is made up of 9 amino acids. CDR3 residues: CASPRPGLF. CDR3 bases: TGTGCCAGCCCTCGGCCAGGCCTCTTC.